These 29 T cell receptor beta chains came from one sample sequenced in a study of T cell repertoires in cytomegalovirus infection. A single record per CDR3 protein comes from TCRdb applying MiXCR to the reads. This repertoire shows 150,000 to 200,000 distinct CDR3 sequences, roughly 27% found once; its top ten account for approximately 31%. The sequenced material came from PBMCs. The receptors come from a human donor in good health (CMV status not recorded). Some clones in this sample may be carry-over from other donors' samples.

In its sample, this clonotype was seen a few times. This chain connects TRBV25-1 to TRBJ1-1; possible D gene TRBD1, 5 bases. V lost 1 base and J 6 bases, leaving 18 bases between the germline ends. The CDR3 totals 16 residues. CDR1 is MGHDK and CDR2 is SYGVNS in the germline V gene. CDR3 nucleotides: TGTGCCAGCAGTGAATTGGGGGGAACTGGCTGGGCTGAAGCTTTCTTT. This encodes CASSELGGTGWAEAFF.

In its sample, this clonotype was seen a few times. The rearrangement uses TRBV20-1 and TRBJ1-6; D is undetermined. The V end was cut by 0 bases, the J end by 0 bases, with 9 bases between. The CDR3 consists of 16 residues. Germline V gene lookup returns CDR1 DFQATT and CDR2 SNEGSKA (reference sequence). CDR3: CSARDRSSSYNSPLHF. The DNA for the CDR3 is TGCAGTGCTAGAGACAGATCGAGCTCCTATAATTCACCCCTCCACTTT.

This clonotype was recorded a few times. This chain connects TRBV15 to TRBJ2-7, with D perhaps being TRBD1 or TRBD2 (6 bases each). Germline loops: CDR1 LNHNV, CDR2 YYDKDF (reference sequence). Trimming shortened V by 1 base and J by 4 bases, and 11 bases separated the two germline ends. This CDR3 region has 14 residues. The CDR3 sequence is CATSRGTGRYEQYF. CDR3 DNA sequence: TGTGCCACCAGCAGAGGTACAGGGAGGTACGAGCAGTACTTC.

This clonotype appeared many times. The V gene is TRBV7-2, the J gene TRBJ1-5, with no clear D. This CDR3 comprises 15 residues. V shed 4 bases and J shed 4 bases, with 14 bases lying between them. Per germline, CDR1 SGHTA and CDR2 FQGNSA. CDR3 sequence: CASSSDRRLNQPQHF. The DNA for the CDR3 is TGTGCCAGCAGCTCCGACCGCAGGTTGAATCAGCCCCAGCATTTT. The full variable domain, in which reference TRBV7-2 and TRBJ1-5 provide the parts outside the CDR3, is GAGVSQSPSNKVTEKGKDVELRCDPISGHTALYWYRQSLGQGLEFLIYFQGNSAPDKSGLPSDRFSAERTGGSVSTLTIQRTQQEDSAVYLCASSSDRRLNQPQHFGDGTRLSIL.

This clonotype showed up just a few times. The gene calls are TRBV11-3 and TRBJ2-1; D not certain. V was pared by 3 bases and J by 5 bases, with 11 bases between. The CDR3 length is 14 residues. The germline CDR1 and CDR2 sequences are SGHNT and YENEEA. This CDR3 is CASSLASTDNEQFF. The CDR3 region has the DNA TGTGCCAGCAGCTTGGCCTCAACTGACAATGAGCAGTTCTTC.

This sequence joins TRBV20-1 and TRBJ1-2; a possible D gene is TRBD1 (6 bases). Trimming stripped 5 bases from V and 7 bases from J, with 20 bases between. In germline, CDR1 is DFQATT, CDR2 SNEGSKA (reference sequence). This CDR3 contains 14 residues. For the CDR3, the DNA is TGCAGTGCTTCGCCGGGACACCGAGAGCGTGGCTACACCTTC. It translates to CSASPGHRERGYTF.

The rearrangement uses TRBV5-1 and TRBJ1-4; no definite D call. The CDR3 is 13 amino acids. Germline loops: CDR1 SGHRS, CDR2 YFSETQ. V lost 4 bases and J 3 bases, leaving 7 bases between the germline ends. CDR3 bases: TGCGCCAGCAGCACGGACCCTAATGAAAAACTGTTTTTT. Translated: CASSTDPNEKLFF.

The chain employs TRBV4-2 and TRBJ2-3, with D tentatively TRBD2 (5 bases). The V and J ends lost 0 bases and 5 bases respectively, with 12 bases between them. Germline assignment: CDR1 LGHNA and CDR2 YNFKEQ. CDR3 length equals 15 residues. This chain's CDR3 is CASSQDYAGEDTQYF. For the CDR3, the DNA is TGTGCCAGCAGCCAAGATTACGCCGGGGAAGATACGCAGTATTTT.

The chain combines TRBV2 with TRBJ2-7; 10 bases align to TRBD1. The ends lost 6 bases at V and 0 bases at J; junction bases unmatched: 8. Germline CDR1 is SNHLY and CDR2 is FYNNEI. The length of the CDR3 is 16 residues. The CDR3 sequence: CASRDGTGASSYEQYF. The CDR3 DNA reads as TGTGCCAGCAGGGATGGGACAGGGGCTAGCTCCTACGAGCAGTACTTC.

The CDR3 bases are TGTGCCAGCAGCTCTACCGGGACAGACACCTACGAGCAGTACTTC. It is translated as CASSSTGTDTYEQYF. The rearrangement joins TRBV11-2 to TRBJ2-7; 7 nucleotides match TRBD1. Germline loops: CDR1 SGHAT, CDR2 FQNNGV. Trimming took 4 bases from V and 2 from J; bases not matched to a gene: 8. The CDR3 contains 15 residues.

This clonotype was seen more than once but under ten times. V and J are TRBV20-1 and TRBJ1-6, with 9 bases identical to TRBD1. From germline, CDR1 is DFQATT and CDR2 SNEGSKA (reference sequence). The length of the CDR3 is 14 residues. With V trimmed by 6 bases and J by 11 bases, 11 bases remained unmatched. The CDR3 DNA follows: TGCAGTGCCCGAGGGGACAGGGATTTGGCACCCCTCCACTTT. Amino acid sequence: CSARGDRDLAPLHF.

This clonotype came up many times. The V call is TRBV7-6, the J call TRBJ1-1, with 8 bases aligning to TRBD1. Per the germline V gene, CDR1 is SGHVS and CDR2 is FNYEAQ. The ends lost 2 bases at V and 5 bases at J; junction bases unmatched: 10. The CDR3 runs to 16 residues. CDR3 in amino acids: CASSLTPTGEETEAFF. The CDR3 region has the DNA TGTGCCAGCAGCTTAACCCCGACAGGGGAGGAAACTGAAGCTTTCTTT. The full variable domain, rest sourced from reference TRBV7-6 and TRBJ1-1, is GAGVSQSPRYKVTKRGQDVALRCDPISGHVSLYWYRQALGQGPEFLTYFNYEAQQDKSGLPNDRFSAERPEGSISTLTIQRTEQRDSAMYRCASSLTPTGEETEAFFGQGTRLTVV.

In its sample, this clonotype was seen many times. The chain recombines TRBV15 with TRBJ2-3; no firm D call. The V gene lost 0 bases and the J gene lost 6 bases, with 13 bases spanning the gap. This CDR3 contains 15 residues. CDR1 and CDR2 from the germline V gene are LNHNV and YYDKDF (reference sequence). The CDR3 reads CATSRDSYSGDTQYF. CDR3 nucleotide sequence: TGTGCCACCAGCAGAGATAGTTACAGTGGGGATACGCAGTATTTT.

The rearrangement joins TRBV7-2 to TRBJ1-4; the match to TRBD1 covers 7 bases. The CDR3 contains 15 residues. The germline V gene has CDR1 SGHTA and CDR2 FQGNSA. V trimming: 3 bases; J trimming: 4 bases; junction bases outside the gene matches: 5. Here the CDR3 reads CASSFTGEINEKLFF. CDR3 nucleotide sequence: TGTGCCAGCAGCTTTACAGGGGAGATTAATGAAAAACTGTTTTTT.

Comment on this clonotype: This may arise from a read error, as a much more abundant clone is one base away. This rearrangement joins TRBV7-2 to TRBJ1-2; D ambiguous. Germline-derived CDR1 and CDR2 are SGHTA and FQGNSA. CDR3 size: 13 residues. CDR3 nucleotide sequence: TGTGCCAGCAACTTAGCCACGAACTATGGCTACACCTTC. Translated: CASNLATNYGYTF.

The J gene is TRBJ2-1, the V gene TRBV14; D possibly matches TRBD1 or TRBD2 (6 bases each). The ends were cut back, 1 base at V and 2 bases at J, with 12 bases in the middle. The CDR3 covers 16 residues. Germline CDR1 and CDR2: SGHDN and FVKESK. CDR3 sequence reads: CASSQGRGAPYNEQFF. CDR3 sequence (DNA): TGTGCCAGCAGCCAAGGAAGGGGGGCCCCCTACAATGAGCAGTTCTTC.

The rearrangement joins TRBV29-1 to TRBJ1-2; 7 bases are shared with TRBD1. The CDR3 loop spans 12 amino acids. Unmatched junction bases numbered 4, after V lost 7 bases and J lost 2 bases. Germline-derived CDR1 and CDR2 are SQVTM and ANQGSEA. CDR3 DNA: TGCAGCGCCGGGACAGACAACTATGGCTACACCTTC. It codes for CSAGTDNYGYTF.

There are many counts of this clonotype. DNA of the CDR3: TGTGCCAGCAGTGGTATATTCACAGGGAGGCTAGGCTACACCTTC. It specifies CASSGIFTGRLGYTF. V usage is TRBV2 and J usage is TRBJ1-2; possibly TRBD1 for D (6 bases). V was clipped by 4 bases and J by 8 bases, with 20 bases between them. Germline V gene sequence: CDR1 SNHLY, CDR2 FYNNEI. CDR3 length: 15 amino acids.

There are many counts of this clonotype. The V and J genes are TRBV7-2 and TRBJ2-1; D may be TRBD2 (5 bases). Trimming removed 2 bases from V and 7 bases from J, with 21 bases in between. Germline CDR1 reads SGHTA; CDR2 reads FQGNSA. The CDR3 spans 17 residues. CDR3 nucleotide sequence: TGTGCCAGCAGCTTAATCATATCTACAGACTACTTTAATGAGCAGTTCTTC. Amino acid sequence: CASSLIISTDYFNEQFF.

The CDR3 DNA sequence: TGCAGTGCTAGAGCCACAGTTAACTATGGCTACACCTTC. Translation gives CSARATVNYGYTF. The chain combines TRBV20-1 with TRBJ1-2; D is undetermined. This CDR3 is built from 13 residues. Germline values: CDR1 DFQATT, CDR2 SNEGSKA (reference sequence). Trimming took off 1 base at V and 1 base at J, with 7 bases between the two ends.

This clonotype was counted between two and nine times. The chain links TRBV7-3 to TRBJ1-1, with D tentatively TRBD1 (5 bases). The CDR3 covers 15 residues. In germline, CDR1 is SGHTA, CDR2 FQGTGA. V gave up 4 bases and J gave up 4 bases, with 16 bases separating them. Here the CDR3 DNA reads TGTGCCAGCAGCTCAAGGTCCGGGACCCGCACTGAAGCTTTCTTT. Encoded protein: CASSSRSGTRTEAFF.

This clonotype occurred once. The CDR3 is CASRQPERRGLAYNSPLHF. DNA for the CDR3: TGTGCCAGCAGACAACCCGAGCGCAGGGGGCTCGCCTATAATTCACCCCTCCACTTT. The rearrangement joins TRBV7-4 to TRBJ1-6, with 8 bases fitting TRBD1. Germline trimming cut 6 bases from V and 2 bases from J; bases unmatched to any gene: 15. Germline V gene lookup returns CDR1 SGHVT and CDR2 SQSDAQ. The CDR3 length is 19 residues.

V usage is TRBV7-9 and J usage is TRBJ1-1; D is unclear. Germline V CDR1 and CDR2: SEHNR, FQNEAQ (reference sequence). With 5 bases removed from V and 1 base from J, the gap between germline ends came to 14 bases. The CDR3 loop spans 15 amino acids. As DNA, the CDR3 is TGTGCCAGCAGCCCCCCTGGCAGCCGGAACACTGAAGCTTTCTTT. It is translated as CASSPPGSRNTEAFF.

The chain links TRBV20-1 to TRBJ2-3; D might be TRBD1 or TRBD2, each matching 6 bases. Germline CDR1 reads DFQATT; CDR2 reads SNEGSKA (reference sequence). The CDR3 runs to 15 residues. V gave up 4 bases and J gave up 8 bases, with 22 bases separating them. CDR3 protein: CSATRGAYAGVTQYF. DNA of the CDR3: TGCAGTGCTACGAGGGGGGCCTACGCCGGGGTTACGCAGTATTTT.

V usage is TRBV4-2 and J usage is TRBJ2-2; 13 bases line up with TRBD2. Trimming cost V 1 base and J 3 bases; bases outside gene matches: 2. Germline-derived CDR1 and CDR2 are LGHNA and YNFKEQ. This CDR3 comprises 17 residues. CDR3 region: CASSQVGLAGDTGELFF. CDR3 nucleotides: TGTGCCAGCAGCCAAGTTGGACTAGCGGGGGACACCGGGGAGCTGTTTTTT.

This chain uses TRBV30 with TRBJ1-1; D remains ambiguous. Trimming removed 0 bases at V and 1 base at J, with 6 bases between. Germline assignment: CDR1 GTSNPN and CDR2 SVGIG (reference sequence). The CDR3 extends over 13 amino acids. As DNA, the CDR3 is TGTGCCTGGAGTGTAGAGGGGAACACTGAAGCTTTCTTT. Its protein product is CAWSVEGNTEAFF.

V and J are TRBV20-1 and TRBJ1-4, with D possibly matching TRBD1 (5 bases). This CDR3 spans 13 amino acids. The V end was cut by 6 bases, the J end by 5 bases, with 13 bases between. CDR1 and CDR2 from the germline V gene are DFQATT and SNEGSKA (reference sequence). This CDR3 is CSAAQAANEKLFF. CDR3 DNA sequence: TGCAGTGCCGCACAGGCCGCAAATGAAAAACTGTTTTTT.

The table lists this clonotype with many counts. The chain combines TRBV7-2 with TRBJ2-5, with 11 bases matching TRBD2. The germline V gene encodes CDR1 SGHTA and CDR2 FQGNSA. The CDR3 has 16 residues. Trimming cost V 1 base and J 2 bases; bases outside gene matches: 3. The CDR3 coding sequence is TGTGCCAGCAGCTTAGGGCTAGCGGGGGGACAAGAGACCCAGTACTTC. Its translation is CASSLGLAGGQETQYF.

The genes are TRBV2 and TRBJ2-3; TRBD1 agrees at 10 bases. J gave up 0 bases and V 5 bases, and 2 bases lay outside the gene matches. CDR1 is SNHLY, CDR2 FYNNEI, per germline. The CDR3 is made up of 15 amino acids. The CDR3 sequence is CASSRDRGSTDTQYF. The CDR3 region has the DNA TGTGCCAGCAGTCGGGACAGGGGTAGCACAGATACGCAGTATTTT.